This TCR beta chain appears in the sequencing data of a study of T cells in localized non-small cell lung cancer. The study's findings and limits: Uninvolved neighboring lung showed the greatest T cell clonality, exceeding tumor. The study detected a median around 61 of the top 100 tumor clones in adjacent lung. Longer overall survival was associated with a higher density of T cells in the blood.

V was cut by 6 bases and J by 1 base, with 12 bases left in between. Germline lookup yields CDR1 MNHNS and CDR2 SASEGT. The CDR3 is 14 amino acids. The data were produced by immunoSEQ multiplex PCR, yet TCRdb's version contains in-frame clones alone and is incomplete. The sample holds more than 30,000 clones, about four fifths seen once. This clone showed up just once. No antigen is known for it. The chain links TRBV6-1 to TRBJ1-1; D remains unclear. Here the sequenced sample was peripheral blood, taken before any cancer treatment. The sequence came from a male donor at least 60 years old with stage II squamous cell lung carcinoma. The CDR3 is CASRIAFTNTEAFF. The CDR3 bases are TGTGCCAGCAGGATAGCCTTCACGAACACTGAAGCTTTCTTT.